Included here is one T cell receptor (beta chain) sequence, with context. The record originates from a study of cytomegalovirus exposure and HLA in healthy donors. The primer mix had 60 Vbeta and 13 Jbeta primers. Assay used: immunoSEQ multiplex PCR; TCRdb lists only in-frame clones, some missing. The table records hundreds of thousands of clones, approximately 84% of them present only once. In germline, CDR1 is DFQATT, CDR2 SNEGSKA (reference sequence). The V gene lost 5 bases and the J gene lost 6 bases, with 10 bases spanning the gap. The CDR3 extends over 11 amino acids. What was sequenced was PBMCs. This clonotype was obtained from a middle-aged woman in good health and CMV-seronegative. This chain links TRBV20-1 with TRBJ1-1; D is perhaps TRBD1 (6 bases). CDR3 amino acids: CSAHQGSEAFF. CDR3 bases: TGCAGTGCTCATCAGGGGTCTGAAGCTTTCTTT.